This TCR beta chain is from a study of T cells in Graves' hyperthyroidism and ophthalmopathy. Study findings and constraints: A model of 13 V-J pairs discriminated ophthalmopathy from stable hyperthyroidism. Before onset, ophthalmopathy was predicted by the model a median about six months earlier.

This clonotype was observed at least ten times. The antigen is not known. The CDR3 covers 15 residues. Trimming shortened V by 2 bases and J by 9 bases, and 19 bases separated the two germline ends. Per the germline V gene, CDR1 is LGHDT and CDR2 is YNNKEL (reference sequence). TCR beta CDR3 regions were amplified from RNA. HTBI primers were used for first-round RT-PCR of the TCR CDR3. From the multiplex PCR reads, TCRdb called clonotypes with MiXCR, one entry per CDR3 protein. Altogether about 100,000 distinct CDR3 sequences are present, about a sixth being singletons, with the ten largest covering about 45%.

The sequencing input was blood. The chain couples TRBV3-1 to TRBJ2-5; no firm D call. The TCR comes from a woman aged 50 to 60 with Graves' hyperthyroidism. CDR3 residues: CASSQQQNPPLAQYF. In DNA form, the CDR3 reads TGTGCCAGCAGCCAACAGCAGAACCCACCACTGGCCCAGTACTTC.